The 17 T cell receptor beta chains given below trace back to one sample, sequenced in a study of T-cell memory formation after mild COVID-19. TCRdb independently ran MiXCR on the 5' RACE reads; one entry per CDR3 protein. The top ten hold roughly two fifths of the sample, which has 65,000 to 95,000 distinct CDR3 sequences, 10% to 15% seen once. Sequenced input: PBMCs or a T cell subset sorted from them (not recorded which). These receptors originate from a man aged 18 to 35 who had mild COVID-19 (a few samples of this study predate the infection). Cell type and time point are not known.

The genes are TRBV7-2 and TRBJ2-1; 7 bases match TRBD1. Trimming cost V 5 bases and J 2 bases; bases outside gene matches: 3. Germline loops: CDR1 SGHTA, CDR2 FQGNSA. The CDR3 spans 14 residues. The CDR3 nucleotides read TGTGCCAGCAGCCCGACAGGGACCTACAATGAGCAGTTCTTC. The encoded protein is CASSPTGTYNEQFF.

The chain joins TRBV4-1 to TRBJ2-5; TRBD2 is a possible D gene (7 bases). The V end lost 4 bases, the J end lost 3 bases, and 24 bases lay between the germline ends. Germline V gene lookup returns CDR1 MGHRA and CDR2 YSYEKL. The CDR3 consists of 18 residues. CDR3: CASSRLWLGGGGEETQYF. For the CDR3, the DNA is TGCGCCAGCAGCCGGCTTTGGCTTGGCGGAGGGGGGGAAGAGACCCAGTACTTC.

This clonotype was seen more than once but under ten times. The rearrangement links TRBV4-1 to TRBJ1-1; D is possibly TRBD1 (5 bases). Trimming removed 0 bases at V and 5 bases at J, with 13 bases between. CDR1 is MGHRA and CDR2 is YSYEKL in the germline V gene. The CDR3 sequence is 15 residues long. The CDR3 DNA sequence: TGCGCCAGCAGCCAAGACCCGGGGCGGAGGACTGAAGCTTTCTTT. Translated: CASSQDPGRRTEAFF.

There are many counts of this clonotype. V gene TRBV4-3 combines with J gene TRBJ1-2, with D tentatively TRBD1 (5 bases). With 0 bases removed from V and 0 bases from J, the gap between germline ends came to 8 bases. Germline assignment: CDR1 LGHNA and CDR2 YSLEER. The CDR3 spans 15 residues. The CDR3 region is CASSQEGRANYGYTF. As DNA, the CDR3 is TGCGCCAGCAGCCAAGAAGGCAGGGCTAACTATGGCTACACCTTC.

This clonotype appeared many times. The chain couples TRBV7-6 to TRBJ2-1; a weak D match, TRBD2 (5 bases). The CDR3 length is 15 residues. Germline V lookup: CDR1 SGHVS, CDR2 FNYEAQ. V lost 2 bases and J lost 0, with 8 bases in between. CDR3 nucleotide sequence: TGTGCCAGCAGCTTACGAGGGAGCTCCTACAATGAGCAGTTCTTC. Translating gives CASSLRGSSYNEQFF.

This clonotype was found a few times. J is TRBJ1-2 and V is TRBV6-5; D call uncertain. The germline V gene encodes CDR1 MNHEY and CDR2 SVGAGI. V lost 0 bases, J lost 4 bases, and 9 bases lay in between. This CDR3 is 14 amino acids long. The DNA of the CDR3 is TGTGCCAGCAGTTACTCGAGTCAAGTCTATGGCTACACCTTC. Protein product: CASSYSSQVYGYTF.

This clonotype was observed many times. The V call is TRBV10-3, the J call TRBJ2-1; TRBD1 matches 11 bases. V was clipped by 5 bases and J by 0 bases; unmatched bases: 6. CDR3 length equals 17 residues. The germline gives CDR1 ENHRY, CDR2 SYGVKD. CDR3 protein: CAISSSGTGGSYNEQFF. The CDR3 DNA sequence: TGTGCCATCAGTTCCTCCGGGACAGGGGGCTCCTACAATGAGCAGTTCTTC.

The chain carries TRBV12-3 or TRBV12-4 and TRBJ2-1; the D call may be TRBD1 or TRBD2 (5 bases each). V gave up 5 bases and J gave up 7 bases, with 9 bases separating them. The CDR3 consists of 12 residues. The DNA for the CDR3 is TGTGCCAGCAGTCCGGGGCGGAATGAGCAGTTCTTC. It specifies CASSPGRNEQFF.

This clonotype was detected a few times. This chain links TRBV20-1 with TRBJ2-1, with D tentatively TRBD1 (6 bases). Trimming took 4 bases from V and 7 from J, leaving 14 bases between them. The CDR3 totals 13 residues. CDR1 and CDR2 (germline): DFQATT, SNEGSKA (reference sequence). In DNA, the CDR3 is TGCAGTGCTAAGCGGCACACAGGGAATGAGCAGTTCTTC. It codes for CSAKRHTGNEQFF.

The rearrangement links TRBV12-5 to TRBJ1-4; TRBD1 agrees at 10 bases. V lost 6 bases to trimming and J lost 8 bases; unmatched junction nucleotides: 9. Germline values: CDR1 LGHNT, CDR2 FRNRAP. CDR3 length equals 15 residues. The CDR3 DNA reads TGTGCTAGTGGCTATGGACAGGGGGAAGGGGAAAAACTGTTTTTT. This sequence encodes CASGYGQGEGEKLFF.

This clonotype appeared a single time. This chain joins TRBV5-4 and TRBJ1-4; D might be TRBD1 (6 bases). V lost 2 bases and J 2 bases, leaving 10 bases between the germline ends. The CDR3 has 15 residues. Germline V gene lookup returns CDR1 SGHNT and CDR2 YYREEE (reference sequence). CDR3 nucleotides: TGTGCCAGCAGCTTCTTGGGGGGCACTAATGAAAAACTGTTTTTT. Residues: CASSFLGGTNEKLFF.

The table lists this clonotype with a few counts. The J gene is TRBJ2-1, the V gene TRBV13, with 11 bases identical to TRBD1. Germline V gene sequence: CDR1 PRHDT, CDR2 FYEKMQ (reference sequence). J was trimmed by 8 bases and V by 5 bases; bases with no gene match: 11. The length of the CDR3 is 16 residues. The DNA for the CDR3 is TGTGCCAGCAGCGGCTTCGGGACAGGGGGAATGGATGAGCAGTTCTTC. It yields the protein CASSGFGTGGMDEQFF.

This clonotype occurred a few times. The rearrangement links TRBV4-2 to TRBJ1-2; TRBD1 is a possible D gene (5 bases). V was pared by 3 bases and J by 4 bases, with 15 bases between. CDR1 LGHNA and CDR2 YNFKEQ come from the germline V gene. The CDR3 is 15 amino acids. The CDR3, as DNA: TGTGCCAGCAGCCAGGCCGTGGGGACGTCCTATGGCTACACCTTC. Residues: CASSQAVGTSYGYTF.

The V call is TRBV11-3, the J call TRBJ1-1; D unresolved. CDR3 size: 14 residues. V lost 4 bases and J lost 3, with 12 bases in between. Germline values: CDR1 SGHNT, CDR2 YENEEA. The CDR3 nucleotides are TGTGCCAGCAGCTCCCGGGCCGGGGACACTGAAGCTTTCTTT. As protein: CASSSRAGDTEAFF.

J is TRBJ1-1 and V is TRBV12-3 or TRBV12-4; no firm D call. CDR3 length equals 14 residues. V lost 5 bases and J lost 0, with 10 bases in between. The CDR3 DNA reads TGTGCCAGCAGTCTTAGACTCATGAACACTGAAGCTTTCTTT. Protein: CASSLRLMNTEAFF.

The gene calls are TRBV6-6 and TRBJ1-2, with 7 positions matching TRBD1. Looked up from germline, CDR1 is MNHNY and CDR2 is SVGAGI (reference sequence). V shed 7 bases, J shed 4 bases, and the junction held 12 bases outside the gene matches. This CDR3 is 15 amino acids long. The CDR3 is CASTLTPGGPYGYTF. The CDR3 nucleotides are TGTGCCAGCACCCTTACCCCAGGGGGTCCCTATGGCTACACCTTC.

The chain has TRBV4-1 and TRBJ1-1; possibly TRBD1 for D (5 bases). The CDR3 sequence is 13 residues long. The V end was cut by 3 bases, the J end by 6 bases, with 11 bases between. Per germline, CDR1 MGHRA and CDR2 YSYEKL. This chain's CDR3 is CASSHKGSAEAFF. The CDR3 bases are TGCGCCAGCAGCCACAAGGGGAGTGCTGAAGCTTTCTTT.